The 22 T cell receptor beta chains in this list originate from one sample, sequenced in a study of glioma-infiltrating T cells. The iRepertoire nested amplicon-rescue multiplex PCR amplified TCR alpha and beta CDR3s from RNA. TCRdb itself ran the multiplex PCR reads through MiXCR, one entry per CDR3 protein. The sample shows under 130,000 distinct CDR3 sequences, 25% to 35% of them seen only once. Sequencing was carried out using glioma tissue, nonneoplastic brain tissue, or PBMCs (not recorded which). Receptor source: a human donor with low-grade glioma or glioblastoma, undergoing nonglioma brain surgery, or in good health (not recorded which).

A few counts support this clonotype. The CDR3 here is CSVEGFDTQYF. For the CDR3, the DNA is TGCAGCGTTGAGGGGTTTGATACGCAGTATTTT. The chain is built from TRBV29-1 and TRBJ2-3; D uncertain. The CDR3 is 11 residues long. CDR1 and CDR2 (germline): SQVTM, ANQGSEA. V lost 3 bases, J lost 6 bases, and 7 bases lay in between.

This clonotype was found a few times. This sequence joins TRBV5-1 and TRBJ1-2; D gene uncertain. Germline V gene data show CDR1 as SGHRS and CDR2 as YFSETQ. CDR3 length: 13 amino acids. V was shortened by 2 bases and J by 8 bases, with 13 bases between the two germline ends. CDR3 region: CASSFQETRGYTF. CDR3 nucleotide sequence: TGCGCCAGCAGCTTTCAGGAGACCAGGGGCTACACCTTC.

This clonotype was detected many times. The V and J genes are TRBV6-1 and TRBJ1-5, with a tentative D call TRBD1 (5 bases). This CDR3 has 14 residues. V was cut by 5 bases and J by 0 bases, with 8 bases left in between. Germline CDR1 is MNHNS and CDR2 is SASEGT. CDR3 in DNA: TGTGCCAGCAGTTGGACACATAGCAATCAGCCCCAGCATTTT. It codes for CASSWTHSNQPQHF.

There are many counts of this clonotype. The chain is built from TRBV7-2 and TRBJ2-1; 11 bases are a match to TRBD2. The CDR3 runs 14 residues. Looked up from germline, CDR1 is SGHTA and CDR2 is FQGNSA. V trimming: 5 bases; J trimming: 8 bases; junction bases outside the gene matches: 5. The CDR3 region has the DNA TGTGCCAGCAGCAATAGCGGGGGGGCCTATGAGCAGTTCTTC. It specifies CASSNSGGAYEQFF. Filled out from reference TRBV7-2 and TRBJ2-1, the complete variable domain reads GAGVSQSPSNKVTEKGKDVELRCDPISGHTALYWYRQSLGQGLEFLIYFQGNSAPDKSGLPSDRFSAERTGGSVSTLTIQRTQQEDSAVYLCASSNSGGAYEQFFGPGTRLTVL.

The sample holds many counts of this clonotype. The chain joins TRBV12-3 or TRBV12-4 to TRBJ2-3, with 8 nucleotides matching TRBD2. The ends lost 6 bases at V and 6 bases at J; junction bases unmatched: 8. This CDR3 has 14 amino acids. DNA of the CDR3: TGTGCCAGCAGCTCATCCGGGGGGGCGGATACGCAGTATTTT. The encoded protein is CASSSSGGADTQYF.

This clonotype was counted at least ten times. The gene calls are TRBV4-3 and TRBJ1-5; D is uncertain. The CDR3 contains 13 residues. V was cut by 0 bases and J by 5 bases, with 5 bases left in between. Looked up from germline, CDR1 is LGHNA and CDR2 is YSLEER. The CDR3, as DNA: TGCGCCAGCAGCCAAGATCTAGATCAGCCCCAGCATTTT. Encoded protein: CASSQDLDQPQHF.

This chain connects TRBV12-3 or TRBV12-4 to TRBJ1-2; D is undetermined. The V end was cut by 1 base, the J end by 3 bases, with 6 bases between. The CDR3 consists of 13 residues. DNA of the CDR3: TGTGCCAGCAGTTTAGGGGTATACTATGGCTACACCTTC. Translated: CASSLGVYYGYTF.

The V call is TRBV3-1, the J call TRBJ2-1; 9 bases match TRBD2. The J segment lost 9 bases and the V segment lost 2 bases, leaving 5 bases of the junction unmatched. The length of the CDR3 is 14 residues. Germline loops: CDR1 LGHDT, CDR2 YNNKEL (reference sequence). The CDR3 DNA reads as TGTGCCAGCAGCCAACTAGCGGGGCGCGGTGAGCAGTTCTTC. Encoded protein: CASSQLAGRGEQFF.

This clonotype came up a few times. As DNA, the CDR3 is TGTGCCAGCAGTTTTAGCGGGGGCCGGGGTCAGCCCCAGCATTTT. It is translated as CASSFSGGRGQPQHF. The rearrangement joins TRBV12-3 or TRBV12-4 to TRBJ1-5, with D possibly matching TRBD1 (6 bases). V was trimmed by 3 bases and J by 6 bases, leaving 15 bases between them. The CDR3 has 15 amino acids.

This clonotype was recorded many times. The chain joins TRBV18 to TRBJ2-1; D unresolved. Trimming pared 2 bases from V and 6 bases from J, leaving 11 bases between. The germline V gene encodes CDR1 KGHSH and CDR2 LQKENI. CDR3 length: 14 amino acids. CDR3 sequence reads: CASSPGQPINEQFF. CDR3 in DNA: TGTGCCAGCTCACCAGGGCAGCCGATCAATGAGCAGTTCTTC.

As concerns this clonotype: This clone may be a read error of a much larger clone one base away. Here the CDR3 reads CASSWTYTDTQCF. The CDR3, as DNA: TGTGCCAGCAGCTGGACCTACACAGATACGCAGTGTTTT. The V gene is TRBV7-8, the J gene TRBJ2-3; D gene ambiguous. This CDR3 spans 13 amino acids. Germline V gives CDR1 SGHVS, CDR2 FQNEAQ.

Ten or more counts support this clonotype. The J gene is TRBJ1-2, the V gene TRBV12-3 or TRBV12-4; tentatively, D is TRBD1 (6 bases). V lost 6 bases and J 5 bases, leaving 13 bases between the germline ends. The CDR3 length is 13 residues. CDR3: CASRYGQRYGYTF. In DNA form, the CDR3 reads TGTGCCAGCAGATACGGACAGAGATATGGCTACACCTTC.

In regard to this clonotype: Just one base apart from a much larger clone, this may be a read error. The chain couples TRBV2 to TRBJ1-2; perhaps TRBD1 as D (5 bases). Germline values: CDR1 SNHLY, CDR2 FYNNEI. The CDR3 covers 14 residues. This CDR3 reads CAGSGITGSRGYTF. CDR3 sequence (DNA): TGTGCCGGCAGTGGTATTACAGGTTCGAGAGGCTACACCTTC.

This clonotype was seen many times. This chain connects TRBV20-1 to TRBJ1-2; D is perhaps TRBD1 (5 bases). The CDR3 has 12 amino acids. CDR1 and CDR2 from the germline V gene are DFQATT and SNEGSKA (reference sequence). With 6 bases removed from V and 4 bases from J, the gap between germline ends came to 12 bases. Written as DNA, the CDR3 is TGCAGTGCCCTGGGAAGGGGCTATGGCTACACCTTC. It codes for CSALGRGYGYTF.

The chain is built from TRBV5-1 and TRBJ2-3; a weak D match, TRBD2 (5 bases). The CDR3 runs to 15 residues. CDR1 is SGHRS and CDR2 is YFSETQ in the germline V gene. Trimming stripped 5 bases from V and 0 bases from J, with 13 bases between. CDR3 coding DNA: TGCGCCAGCAGTTTCGGACTCCTTAGCACAGATACGCAGTATTTT. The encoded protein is CASSFGLLSTDTQYF.

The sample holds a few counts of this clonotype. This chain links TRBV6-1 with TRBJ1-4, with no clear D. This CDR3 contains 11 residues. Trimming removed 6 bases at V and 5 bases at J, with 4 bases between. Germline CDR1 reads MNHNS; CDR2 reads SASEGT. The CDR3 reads CASRDNEKLFF. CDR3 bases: TGTGCCAGCAGGGACAATGAAAAACTGTTTTTT.

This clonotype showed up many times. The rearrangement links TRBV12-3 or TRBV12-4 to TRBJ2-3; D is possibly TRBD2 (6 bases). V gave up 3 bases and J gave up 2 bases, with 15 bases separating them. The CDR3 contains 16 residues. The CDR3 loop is CASSFGSGGITDTQYF. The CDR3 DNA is TGTGCCAGCAGTTTCGGTAGCGGCGGAATCACAGATACGCAGTATTTT.

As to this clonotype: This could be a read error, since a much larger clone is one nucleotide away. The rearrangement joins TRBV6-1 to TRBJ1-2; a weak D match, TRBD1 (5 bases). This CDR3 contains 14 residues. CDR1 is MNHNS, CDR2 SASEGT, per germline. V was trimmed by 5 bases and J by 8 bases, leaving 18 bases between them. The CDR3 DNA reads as TGTGCCAGCAGTTCCGGCGGGGCGCGGAGAGGCTACACCTTC. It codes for CASSSGGARRGYTF.

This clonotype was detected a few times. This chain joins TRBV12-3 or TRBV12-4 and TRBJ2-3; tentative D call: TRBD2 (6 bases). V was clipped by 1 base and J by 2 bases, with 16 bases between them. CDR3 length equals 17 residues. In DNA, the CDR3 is TGTGCCAGCAGTTTAGTAGTCGGGGCGGACTACACAGATACGCAGTATTTT. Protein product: CASSLVVGADYTDTQYF.

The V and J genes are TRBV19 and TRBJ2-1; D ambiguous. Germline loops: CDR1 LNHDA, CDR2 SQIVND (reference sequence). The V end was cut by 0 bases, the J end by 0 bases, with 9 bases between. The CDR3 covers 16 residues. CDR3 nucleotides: TGTGCCAGTAGTATAGACGACTCGAGCTCCTACAATGAGCAGTTCTTC. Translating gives CASSIDDSSSYNEQFF.

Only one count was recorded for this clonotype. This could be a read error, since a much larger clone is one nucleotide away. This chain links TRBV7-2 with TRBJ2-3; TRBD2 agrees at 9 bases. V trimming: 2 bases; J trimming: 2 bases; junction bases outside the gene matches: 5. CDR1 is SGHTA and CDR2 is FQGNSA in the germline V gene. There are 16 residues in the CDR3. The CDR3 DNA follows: TGTGCCAGCAGCTTACGTCTAGCGGGGCTCACAGATACGCAGTATTTT. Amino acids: CASSLRLAGLTDTQYF.

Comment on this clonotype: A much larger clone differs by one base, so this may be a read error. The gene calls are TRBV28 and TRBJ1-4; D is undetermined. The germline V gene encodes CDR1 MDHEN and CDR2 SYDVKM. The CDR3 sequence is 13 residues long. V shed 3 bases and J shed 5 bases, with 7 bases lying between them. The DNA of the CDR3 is TGTGCCAGCAGTTTTGGCGGGAATGAAAAACTGTTTTTT. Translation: CASSFGGNEKLFF.